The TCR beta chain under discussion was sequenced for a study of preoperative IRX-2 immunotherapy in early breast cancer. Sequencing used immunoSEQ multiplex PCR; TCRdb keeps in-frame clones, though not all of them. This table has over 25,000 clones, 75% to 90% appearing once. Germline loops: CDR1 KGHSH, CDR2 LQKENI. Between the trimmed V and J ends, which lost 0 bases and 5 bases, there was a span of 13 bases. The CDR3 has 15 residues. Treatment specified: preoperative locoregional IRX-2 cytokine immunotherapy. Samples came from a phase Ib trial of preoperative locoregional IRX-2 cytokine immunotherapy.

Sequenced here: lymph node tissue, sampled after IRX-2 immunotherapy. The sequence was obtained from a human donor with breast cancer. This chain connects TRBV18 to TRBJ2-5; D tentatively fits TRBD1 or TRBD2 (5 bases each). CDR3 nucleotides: TGTGCCAGCTCACCACCGATGGCCGGGGACGAGACCCAGTACTTC. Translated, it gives CASSPPMAGDETQYF.